The next 30 T cell receptor beta chains were all read from a single sample in a study of metastatic and nonmetastatic thyroid tumors. Each patient went into thyroid surgery without having received any treatment. TCRdb re-called the PCR reads through MiXCR. The sample records approximately 4,300 clones, approximately 35% being singletons. The sequencing sample was made of adjacent normal tissue. The receptors here all came from a male donor with papillary thyroid cancer or a benign thyroid nodule (not recorded which). Some clones in this sample may be carry-over from other donors' samples.

This clone showed up many times. A much bigger clone sits one base away, suggesting this may be a read error. The chain carries TRBV5-4 and TRBJ2-1; D call uncertain. The CDR3 is 13 amino acids. The germline V gene encodes CDR1 SGHNT and CDR2 YYREEE (reference sequence). In nucleotides, the CDR3 is TGTGCCGGCAGCTTGGACCGGTACAATGAGCAGTTCTTC. Its protein is CAGSLDRYNEQFF.

This clone was seen a few times. The rearrangement links TRBV6-2 or TRBV6-3 to TRBJ2-7; D call uncertain. Between the trimmed V and J ends, which lost 2 bases and 0 bases, there was a span of 11 bases. Germline V gene lookup returns CDR1 MNHEY and CDR2 SVGEGT. The length of the CDR3 is 15 residues. The CDR3 is CASSYGRLYSYEQYF. In DNA, the CDR3 is TGTGCCAGCAGTTACGGCAGGCTTTACTCCTACGAGCAGTACTTC.

This clone was seen a few times. This chain links TRBV27 with TRBJ1-1; D is undetermined. Deletions cut 2 bases from V and 0 bases from J, with 7 bases between. In germline, CDR1 is MNHEY, CDR2 SMNVEV (reference sequence). CDR3 length equals 14 residues. The DNA for the CDR3 is TGTGCCAGCAGTTTAAATTTCATGAACACTGAAGCTTTCTTT. Its translation is CASSLNFMNTEAFF.

This clone is medium-sized in the sample. This chain links TRBV29-1 with TRBJ1-1, with D possibly matching TRBD1 (5 bases). Trimming pared 7 bases from V and 0 bases from J, leaving 18 bases between. CDR1 and CDR2 from the germline V gene are SQVTM and ANQGSEA. This CDR3 comprises 15 residues. CDR3 in DNA: TGCAGCGGCATGGGGGGGTCTATTATGAACACTGAAGCTTTCTTT. The encoded protein is CSGMGGSIMNTEAFF.

The V and J genes are TRBV5-1 and TRBJ2-5; D unresolved. The germline V and J ends were trimmed by 0 bases and 2 bases, with 17 bases remaining between them. Germline V gene lookup returns CDR1 SGHRS and CDR2 YFSETQ. The CDR3 runs to 17 residues. CDR3 coding DNA: TGCGCCAGCAGCTTGGGTCTGGCCCAACACCTTCAAGAGACCCAGTACTTC. Protein sequence: CASSLGLAQHLQETQYF.

The chain joins TRBV12-3 or TRBV12-4 to TRBJ2-3; 11 bases are a match to TRBD2. This CDR3 contains 15 residues. Germline trimming cut 1 base from V and 6 bases from J; bases unmatched to any gene: 3. The DNA of the CDR3 is TGTGCCAGCAGTTTAGGTAGCGGGGGGGCGGATACGCAGTATTTT. Amino acid sequence: CASSLGSGGADTQYF.

This clone rates as large (0.1 to 1%). This chain uses TRBV11-2 with TRBJ2-7; no reliable D call. Germline assignment: CDR1 SGHAT and CDR2 FQNNGV. The V end was cut by 5 bases, the J end by 6 bases, with 20 bases between. The CDR3 contains 15 residues. The CDR3 DNA reads as TGTGCCAGCAGCCCGCGACCATTACCCTACGGCGAGCAGTACTTC. The encoded protein is CASSPRPLPYGEQYF.

By frequency in the sample, this clone is medium-sized. The chain combines TRBV5-1 with TRBJ2-5; 7 positions agree with TRBD2. The V gene's germline CDR1 is SGHRS and CDR2 YFSETQ. CDR3 length: 15 residues. Trimming removed 4 bases from V and 5 bases from J; junction bases left unmatched: 11. The CDR3 reads CASSQAGYMGETQYF. CDR3 in DNA: TGCGCCAGCAGCCAAGCGGGATACATGGGGGAGACCCAGTACTTC.

Only a few counts were recorded for this clone. The rearrangement uses TRBV28 and TRBJ2-7; D is perhaps TRBD2 (6 bases). V lost 5 bases and J 3 bases, leaving 29 bases between the germline ends. CDR1 MDHEN and CDR2 SYDVKM come from the germline V gene. The CDR3 totals 19 residues. The CDR3 region has the DNA TGTGCCAGCAGTCCCGAAGGTCCAAGCGGAGGGCAGGGCGTCTACGAGCAGTACTTC. Encoded protein: CASSPEGPSGGQGVYEQYF. The whole variable domain, filled in from reference TRBV28 and TRBJ2-7, reads DVKVTQSSRYLVKRTGEKVFLECVQDMDHENMFWYRQDPGLGLRLIYFSYDVKMKEKGDIPEGYSVSREKKERFSLILESASTNQTSMYLCASSPEGPSGGQGVYEQYFGPGTRLTVT.

The chain carries TRBV24-1 and TRBJ2-1; 8 bases align to TRBD2. With 1 base clipped from V and 4 bases from J, the junction kept 5 bases outside the gene matches. The CDR3 consists of 16 residues. The germline gives CDR1 KGHDR, CDR2 SFDVKD. CDR3 region: CATSDFPGGVYNEQFF. CDR3 sequence (DNA): TGTGCCACCAGTGATTTCCCCGGGGGGGTTTACAATGAGCAGTTCTTC.

J is TRBJ2-7 and V is TRBV30; perhaps TRBD1 as D (6 bases). Germline V lookup: CDR1 GTSNPN, CDR2 SVGIG (reference sequence). The germline V and J ends were trimmed by 3 bases and 4 bases, with 16 bases remaining between them. CDR3 length: 14 residues. The CDR3 nucleotides are TGTGCCTGGAGAGGTACAGGGCTTCTTTACGAGCAGTACTTC. This sequence encodes CAWRGTGLLYEQYF.

The count of this clone is one. This chain joins TRBV20-1 and TRBJ1-1; D is possibly TRBD1 (5 bases). CDR1 DFQATT and CDR2 SNEGSKA come from the germline V gene (reference sequence). The CDR3 runs to 15 residues. Trimming removed 3 bases from V and 1 base from J, with 15 bases in between. In DNA, the CDR3 is TGCAGTGCTAGGGATTTCGGGACCTCGAACACTGAAGCTTTCTTT. Translation: CSARDFGTSNTEAFF.

The CDR3 here is CSARDPTGYYEQYF. The CDR3 DNA follows: TGCAGTGCTAGAGATCCGACAGGCTACTACGAGCAGTACTTC. The chain uses TRBV20-1 and TRBJ2-7; D possibly corresponds to TRBD1 (6 bases). The ends were cut back, 0 bases at V and 3 bases at J, with 12 bases in the middle. The CDR3 covers 14 residues. Germline assignment: CDR1 DFQATT and CDR2 SNEGSKA (reference sequence).

The rearrangement joins TRBV6-1 to TRBJ2-7; possibly TRBD1 for D (6 bases). Between the trimmed V and J ends, which lost 2 bases and 3 bases, there was a span of 8 bases. The V gene's germline CDR1 is MNHNS and CDR2 SASEGT. The CDR3 contains 13 residues. The CDR3 nucleotides read TGTGCCAGCAGTGAATCGACAGGCTACGAGCAGTACTTC. It encodes CASSESTGYEQYF.

This clone was recorded a few times. This sequence joins TRBV12-3 or TRBV12-4 and TRBJ2-7, with TRBD2 matching 12 bases. Trimming at V came to 6 bases and at J to 3 bases, leaving 12 bases not matched to a gene. CDR3 length: 17 residues. This CDR3 reads CASRAGTSGRSYYEQYF. The CDR3 nucleotides read TGTGCCAGCAGGGCTGGGACTAGCGGGCGATCTTACTACGAGCAGTACTTC.

This clone came up a few times. The rearrangement joins TRBV20-1 to TRBJ2-7; D gene uncertain. V was shortened by 0 bases and J by 3 bases, with 12 bases between the two germline ends. The CDR3 is 14 residues long. CDR1 is DFQATT and CDR2 is SNEGSKA in the germline V gene (reference sequence). The CDR3 coding sequence is TGCAGTGCTAGAGATAGGGTGGGTAACTACGAGCAGTACTTC. Its protein product is CSARDRVGNYEQYF.

Relative to its sample, this clone is medium-sized. The chain uses TRBV12-3 or TRBV12-4 and TRBJ1-2, with 9 bases lining up with TRBD1. V trimming: 4 bases; J trimming: 4 bases; junction bases outside the gene matches: 7. This CDR3 is 15 amino acids long. CDR3 in DNA: TGTGCCAGCAGTTCGCCGGACAGGGGTGGCTATGGCTACACCTTC. Translating gives CASSSPDRGGYGYTF.

By its share, this clone is medium-sized. The chain joins TRBV5-6 to TRBJ1-2; D might be TRBD1 (6 bases). The germline CDR1 and CDR2 sequences are SGHDT and YYEEEE. Trimming cost V 4 bases and J 2 bases, with 18 bases left between them. This CDR3 region has 16 residues. CDR3: CASSPERGATNYGYTF. The CDR3 nucleotides are TGTGCCAGCAGCCCAGAACGGGGGGCCACAAACTATGGCTACACCTTC.

V gene TRBV12-3 or TRBV12-4 combines with J gene TRBJ2-5, with 9 positions matching TRBD2. Trimming cost V 0 bases and J 7 bases; bases outside gene matches: 9. The CDR3 has 16 residues. CDR3 protein: CASSLARSGRLTTQYF. The CDR3 DNA reads as TGTGCCAGCAGTTTAGCCCGGAGCGGGAGGCTAACGACCCAGTACTTC.

This clone came up a few times. The rearrangement joins TRBV12-3 or TRBV12-4 to TRBJ1-1; 9 nucleotides align to TRBD1. There are 15 residues in the CDR3. Trimming took 5 bases from V and 0 from J; bases not matched to a gene: 4. This CDR3 is CASSRGQGMNTEAFF. The CDR3, as DNA: TGTGCCAGCAGTCGCGGACAGGGGATGAACACTGAAGCTTTCTTT.

This clone was found a few times. V and J are TRBV6-2 or TRBV6-3 and TRBJ2-7, with TRBD1 matching over 10 bases. V lost 7 bases, J lost 4 bases, and 7 bases stayed unmatched. Germline values: CDR1 MNHEY, CDR2 SVGEGT. CDR3 length equals 14 residues. CDR3 region: CASKATGGIYEQYF. CDR3 DNA: TGTGCCAGCAAGGCGACAGGGGGCATTTACGAGCAGTACTTC.

The rearrangement links TRBV12-3 or TRBV12-4 to TRBJ2-5; a possible D gene is TRBD1 (5 bases). Trimming pared 7 bases from V and 5 bases from J, leaving 17 bases between. The CDR3 covers 14 residues. CDR3 bases: TGTGCCAGCACAGGAGAAGGGGATGGGGAGACCCAGTACTTC. Translation gives CASTGEGDGETQYF.

This clone was picked up a small number of times. The rearrangement joins TRBV20-1 to TRBJ1-1; D not certain. The CDR3 spans 17 residues. In germline, CDR1 is DFQATT, CDR2 SNEGSKA (reference sequence). Deletions cut 3 bases from V and 5 bases from J, with 25 bases between. The CDR3 loop is CSARDLFGPTYQTEAFF. CDR3 DNA: TGCAGTGCTAGGGATCTTTTCGGGCCGACCTACCAGACTGAAGCTTTCTTT.

The rearrangement uses TRBV6-1 and TRBJ1-2; 7 bases map to TRBD1. V lost 6 bases to trimming and J lost 8 bases; unmatched junction nucleotides: 6. This CDR3 contains 12 residues. From germline, CDR1 is MNHNS and CDR2 SASEGT. In DNA, the CDR3 is TGTGCCAGCAGCGACAGGGTAGAAGGCTACACCTTC. Its protein is CASSDRVEGYTF.

In its sample, this clone was seen a few times. This sequence joins TRBV11-3 and TRBJ2-3; 11 bases agree with TRBD1. V trimming: 6 bases; J trimming: 5 bases; junction bases outside the gene matches: 7. CDR1 is SGHNT, CDR2 YENEEA, per germline. The CDR3 extends over 15 amino acids. CDR3 loop: CASRTGQGEKDTQYF. CDR3 nucleotide sequence: TGTGCCAGCAGAACGGGACAGGGGGAGAAAGATACGCAGTATTTT.

The chain is built from TRBV12-3 or TRBV12-4 and TRBJ2-3; D is undetermined. V gave up 7 bases and J gave up 1 base, with 9 bases separating them. The CDR3 loop spans 13 amino acids. The CDR3 nucleotides are TGTGCCAGCACCTATCTTCGCACAGATACGCAGTATTTT. It translates to CASTYLRTDTQYF.

The rearrangement links TRBV3-1 to TRBJ2-7, with TRBD1 identical over 7 bases. Germline V gene sequence: CDR1 LGHDT, CDR2 YNNKEL (reference sequence). With 1 base clipped from V and 5 bases from J, the junction kept 11 bases outside the gene matches. This CDR3 has 16 amino acids. CDR3 DNA sequence: TGTGCCAGCAGCCAAGGAGGGGGACCGGGACAGCACGAGCAGTACTTC. Translating it yields CASSQGGGPGQHEQYF.

The genes are TRBV6-1 and TRBJ2-7; D is uncertain. The germline V gene has CDR1 MNHNS and CDR2 SASEGT. With 3 bases removed from V and 0 bases from J, the gap between germline ends came to 9 bases. The CDR3 runs to 14 residues. The CDR3 DNA sequence: TGTGCCAGCAGTGACCAGCAGACCTCCTACGAGCAGTACTTC. Residues: CASSDQQTSYEQYF.

The J gene is TRBJ2-7, the V gene TRBV6-1; no firm D call. Germline loops: CDR1 MNHNS, CDR2 SASEGT. Trimming took off 6 bases at V and 5 bases at J, with 8 bases between the two ends. CDR3 length: 11 amino acids. For the CDR3, the DNA is TGTGCCAGCAGCCACCGAGACGAGCAGTACTTC. Protein product: CASSHRDEQYF.

This clone occurred a few times. This sequence joins TRBV6-1 and TRBJ1-2; the match to TRBD1 covers 7 bases. From germline, CDR1 is MNHNS and CDR2 SASEGT. V was pared by 6 bases and J by 2 bases, with 6 bases of the junction left unmatched. This CDR3 spans 14 amino acids. The CDR3 region is CASRASRGNYGYTF. Written as DNA, the CDR3 is TGTGCCAGCAGGGCTTCCAGGGGGAACTATGGCTACACCTTC.